This T cell receptor beta chain derives from a study of T cell responses to AZD1222 COVID-19 vaccine. Study results and limitations: A mostly white British donor set with more females was recruited, and clonal diversity was possibly underestimated.

For this clone: The antigen is undetermined.

Trimming took off 1 base at V and 4 bases at J, with 4 bases between the two ends. CDR1 LGHDT and CDR2 YNNKEL come from the germline V gene (reference sequence). The CDR3 has 13 amino acids. Profiled with immunoSEQ multiplex PCR; TCRdb holds only in-frame clones, not every one. Of around 35,000 clones in the sample, about nine tenths are singletons; the top ten hold roughly 9.6%. Sequences were derived from peripheral blood, sampled 28 days after the second AZD1222 dose. The gene calls are TRBV3-1 (or the pseudogene TRBV3-2) and TRBJ1-4; D is unresolved. The sequence was obtained from an adult who received the AZD1222 COVID-19 vaccine. The CDR3, as DNA: TGTGCCAGCAGCCAAGCCATTAATGAAAAACTGTTTTTT. Amino acids: CASSQAINEKLFF.